The clone carrying this T cell receptor beta chain was detected once. The data originate from a study of OX40 agonist ivuxolimab in advanced cancers. Some clones are missing from TCRdb's copy, which holds only in-frame ones; the method was immunoSEQ multiplex PCR. The table has approximately 52,000 clones, approximately 94% seen once. The CDR3 runs to 16 residues. J gave up 2 bases and V 1 base, and 7 bases lay outside the gene matches. Germline values: CDR1 MGHRA, CDR2 YSYEKL. The material sequenced was CD4+ or CD8+ T cells sorted from blood, taken in a trial of the OX40 agonist ivuxolimab. The TCR originated in an adult with an advanced solid tumor such as melanoma, head and neck, liver or kidney cancer. The V and J genes are TRBV4-1 and TRBJ2-7; 8 positions match TRBD1. The CDR3 nucleotides are TGCGCCAGCAGCCAAGTCCAAGGACAGGGAACCTACGAGCAGTACTTC. Protein product: CASSQVQGQGTYEQYF.